The entry that follows covers one T cell receptor beta chain sequence. What it recognizes is unknown. This CDR3 spans 14 amino acids. Germline CDR1 is MNHEY and CDR2 is SVGAGI. V was cut by 2 bases and J by 0 bases, with 2 bases left in between. This record belongs to a study of T cells after yellow fever vaccination. For the study at large: Libraries from low-cell-number fractions were prepared with the SMART-Seq v4 Ultra Low Input RNA kit. Study-level results: High-abundance clonotypes from the bulk population could contaminate FACS-sorted repertoires. CD4 and CD8 compartments shared a small share of clonotypes, likely from convergent recombination.

UMIs were added to TCR cDNA along with a universal primer site when it was made by 5'RACE template switching. TCRdb redid the calling of the 5' RACE reads with MiXCR, one entry per CDR3 protein. Of about 340,000 distinct CDR3 sequences listed, 3.5% to 4.5% are singletons. The receptor's source is a young man who received the YFV17D yellow fever vaccine. Specimen: PBMCs, collected 5 days after the yellow fever booster vaccination. J is TRBJ1-6 and V is TRBV6-5; no firm D call. The CDR3 sequence is CASSYSSYNSPLHF. The CDR3 DNA sequence: TGTGCCAGCAGTTACAGCTCCTATAATTCACCCCTCCACTTT.